Shown below are 32 T cell receptor beta chains from a single sample sequenced in a study of T cells in Graves' hyperthyroidism and ophthalmopathy. Amplification of TCR beta CDR3 regions was performed using RNA transcripts as template. Researchers ran a first-round RT-PCR on the TCR CDR3 using the HTBI primer set. TCRdb recomputed calls from the multiplex PCR reads with MiXCR, one row per CDR3 protein. The data contain hundreds of thousands of distinct CDR3 sequences, approximately 15% of them seen just once; the ten biggest clones take up around 4.5%. The specimen was blood. These receptors came from a woman between 35 and 50 years old with Graves' ophthalmopathy.

Many counts were recorded for this clonotype. In DNA form, the CDR3 reads TGTGCCACCCGGATCTACGAGCAGTACTTC. Amino acid sequence: CATRIYEQYF. The rearrangement uses TRBV19 and TRBJ2-7; D not resolved. In germline, CDR1 is LNHDA, CDR2 SQIVND (reference sequence). This CDR3 has 10 residues. Trimming pared 10 bases from V and 3 bases from J, leaving 7 bases between. Drawing the rest from reference TRBV19 and TRBJ2-7, the complete variable domain is DGGITQSPKYLFRKEGQNVTLSCEQNLNHDAMYWYRQDPGQGLRLIYYSQIVNDFQKGDIAEGYSVSREKKESFPLTVTSAQKNPTAFYLCATRIYEQYFGPGTRLTVT.

This chain uses TRBV27 with TRBJ2-2; possible D gene TRBD2, 5 bases. The CDR3 has 14 residues. CDR1 MNHEY and CDR2 SMNVEV come from the germline V gene (reference sequence). V lost 5 bases, J lost 7 bases, and 14 bases lay in between. CDR3 bases: TGTGCCAGCAGTCAAACGCGAGGGAACGGGGAGCTGTTTTTT. Its protein product is CASSQTRGNGELFF.

The chain is built from TRBV10-1 and TRBJ2-2, with D perhaps matching TRBD1 (5 bases). The CDR3 length is 13 residues. From germline, CDR1 is WNHNN and CDR2 SYGVQD (reference sequence). Trimming took off 0 bases at V and 6 bases at J, with 5 bases between the two ends. The CDR3 DNA reads TGCGCCAGCAGTGAGTCAGGGGCCGGGGAGCTGTTTTTT. It is translated as CASSESGAGELFF.

This clonotype was detected many times. The J gene is TRBJ1-5, the V gene TRBV27, with TRBD1 matching 7 bases. The CDR3 has 13 residues. The germline V gene has CDR1 MNHEY and CDR2 SMNVEV (reference sequence). After removal of 5 bases from V and 5 bases from J, the junction contained 3 bases not matched to a gene. The CDR3 DNA is TGTGCCAGCAGTGTCACAGGGGATCAGCCCCAGCATTTT. Its protein is CASSVTGDQPQHF.

The chain employs TRBV20-1 and TRBJ2-7; 7 bases match TRBD2. The trim removed 5 bases at V and 7 bases at J, leaving 8 bases unmatched. Germline V gene sequence: CDR1 DFQATT, CDR2 SNEGSKA (reference sequence). The CDR3 runs to 12 residues. The CDR3 DNA is TGCAGTGCTCCGACTAGCTCGGGAGAGCAGTACTTC. The encoded protein is CSAPTSSGEQYF.

This clonotype was seen many times. The V call is TRBV12-3 or TRBV12-4, the J call TRBJ1-1, with D possibly matching TRBD1 (6 bases). The ends were cut back, 3 bases at V and 7 bases at J, with 12 bases in the middle. The CDR3 consists of 13 residues. CDR3 nucleotides: TGTGCCAGCAGTTTCTCCAGGGGCGGTGAAGCTTTCTTT. It specifies CASSFSRGGEAFF.

This clonotype was seen repeatedly, ten times or more. The V and J genes are TRBV20-1 and TRBJ1-2; no firm D call. Deletions cut 3 bases from V and 0 bases from J, with 23 bases between. The CDR3 length is 18 residues. Germline V gene lookup returns CDR1 DFQATT and CDR2 SNEGSKA (reference sequence). For the CDR3, the DNA is TGCAGTGCTAGGAACCCCAGAACTCCGACGAGCCCTAACTATGGCTACACCTTC. It translates to CSARNPRTPTSPNYGYTF.

In its sample, this clonotype was seen many times. The chain recombines TRBV6-5 with TRBJ2-5, with TRBD2 identical over 11 bases. Losses at the gene ends were 4 bases for V and 5 bases for J; bases not matched to a gene: 9. CDR1 and CDR2 (germline): MNHEY, SVGAGI. The CDR3 contains 16 residues. The CDR3 spells CASSLLLAGGGETQYF. Here the CDR3 DNA reads TGTGCCAGCAGTTTGCTCCTAGCGGGAGGCGGTGAGACCCAGTACTTC.

Ten or more counts support this clonotype. This sequence joins TRBV2 and TRBJ1-5; 8 bases line up with TRBD1. The CDR3 spans 12 residues. The germline V gene has CDR1 SNHLY and CDR2 FYNNEI. Unmatched junction bases numbered 3, after V lost 9 bases and J lost 5 bases. The CDR3 sequence is CASTTGDQPQHF. In DNA form, the CDR3 reads TGTGCCAGTACGACAGGGGATCAGCCCCAGCATTTT.

The J gene is TRBJ2-7, the V gene TRBV6-5; D gene unclear. The CDR3 spans 14 residues. Trimming took 1 base from V and 5 from J, leaving 12 bases between them. Germline assignment: CDR1 MNHEY and CDR2 SVGAGI. This chain's CDR3 is CASSYLLTANEQYF. Here the CDR3 DNA reads TGTGCCAGCAGTTACTTATTGACCGCTAACGAGCAGTACTTC.

This clonotype was seen ten or more times. This chain links TRBV20-1 with TRBJ1-1; possibly TRBD1 for D (5 bases). The germline V gene has CDR1 DFQATT and CDR2 SNEGSKA (reference sequence). Deletions cut 0 bases from V and 0 bases from J, with 14 bases between. The CDR3 sequence is 16 residues long. For the CDR3, the DNA is TGCAGTGCTAGAGATCCCAGGGCAGTTCTGAACACTGAAGCTTTCTTT. Its translation is CSARDPRAVLNTEAFF.

This clonotype was recorded at least ten times. This chain connects TRBV5-1 to TRBJ1-5; no clear D gene. Between the trimmed V and J ends, which lost 3 bases and 4 bases, there was a span of 2 bases. CDR3 size: 11 residues. Germline V CDR1 and CDR2: SGHRS, YFSETQ. For the CDR3, the DNA is TGCGCCAGCAGCTGGAATCAGCCCCAGCATTTT. It is translated as CASSWNQPQHF. Together with reference TRBV5-1 and TRBJ1-5, the CDR3 gives the full variable domain: KAGVTQTPRYLIKTRGQQVTLSCSPISGHRSVSWYQQTPGQGLQFLFEYFSETQRNKGNFPGRFSGRQFSNSRSEMNVSTLELGDSALYLCASSWNQPQHFGDGTRLSIL.

This clonotype was counted many times. The chain uses TRBV12-3 or TRBV12-4 and TRBJ2-7, with 8 bases matching TRBD2. The CDR3 has 14 residues. V trimming: 6 bases; J trimming: 7 bases; junction bases outside the gene matches: 11. The DNA of the CDR3 is TGTGCCAGCAGCTCCGGGATAGCGGGAATTGAGCAGTACTTC. Translated: CASSSGIAGIEQYF.

V and J are TRBV28 and TRBJ1-6; D might be TRBD1 (6 bases). The germline CDR1 and CDR2 sequences are MDHEN and SYDVKM. This CDR3 contains 17 residues. Between the trimmed V and J ends, which lost 5 bases and 6 bases, there was a span of 20 bases. CDR3 region: CASSTDLTGFFNSPLHF. CDR3 sequence (DNA): TGTGCCAGCAGTACAGATCTCACAGGGTTCTTTAATTCACCCCTCCACTTT.

This clonotype came up many times. This chain links TRBV11-3 with TRBJ2-2; 8 bases line up with TRBD1. CDR3 size: 14 residues. After removal of 7 bases from V and 4 bases from J, the junction contained 5 bases not matched to a gene. The germline gives CDR1 SGHNT, CDR2 YENEEA. For the CDR3, the DNA is TGTGCCAGCACCCTGACAGGGGCCACCGGGGAGCTGTTTTTT. As protein: CASTLTGATGELFF. Together with reference TRBV11-3 and TRBJ2-2, the CDR3 gives the full variable domain: EAGVVQSPRYKIIEKKQPVAFWCNPISGHNTLYWYLQNLGQGPELLIRYENEEAVDDSQLPKDRFSAERLKGVDSTLKIQPAELGDSAVYLCASTLTGATGELFFGEGSRLTVL.

This clonotype was observed a handful of times. J is TRBJ2-7 and V is TRBV10-3, with TRBD2 matching 11 bases. V was clipped by 10 bases and J by 3 bases; unmatched bases: 5. The CDR3 length is 13 residues. CDR1 and CDR2 from the germline V gene are ENHRY and SYGVKD. The CDR3 DNA sequence: TGTGCCACCAAGACTAGCGGGGACTACGAGCAGTACTTC. It encodes CATKTSGDYEQYF.

The chain recombines TRBV6-1 with TRBJ2-5; D uncertain. CDR3 length: 12 amino acids. Germline CDR1 and CDR2: MNHNS and SASEGT. The V end was cut by 8 bases, the J end by 5 bases, with 12 bases between. The CDR3 loop reads CASSALLETQYF. CDR3 nucleotides: TGTGCCAGCTCTGCGCTACTGGAGACCCAGTACTTC.

J is TRBJ2-5 and V is TRBV11-2; TRBD1 aligns across 8 bases. CDR1 and CDR2 (germline): SGHAT, FQNNGV. The CDR3 length is 13 residues. The J segment lost 7 bases and the V segment lost 6 bases, leaving 7 bases of the junction unmatched. In DNA, the CDR3 is TGTGCCAGCAGTTCAACCGGGACAGGGACCCAGTACTTC. It encodes CASSSTGTGTQYF.

This clonotype occurred many times. J is TRBJ2-7 and V is TRBV6-5; D is ambiguous. The CDR3 sequence is 15 residues long. V lost 2 bases to trimming and J lost 1 base, with 12 bases between them. Germline assignment: CDR1 MNHEY and CDR2 SVGAGI. The CDR3 reads CASSYRIEYSYEQYF. Written as DNA, the CDR3 is TGTGCCAGCAGTTACAGGATAGAGTATTCCTACGAGCAGTACTTC.

Only a few counts were recorded for this clonotype. The chain links TRBV4-3 to TRBJ2-7, with 8 bases that match TRBD1. The CDR3 is made up of 17 amino acids. Germline assignment: CDR1 LGHNA and CDR2 YSLEER. J lost 5 bases, V lost 0 bases, and 12 bases had no gene match. The DNA of the CDR3 is TGCGCCAGCAGCCAAGACGGGGCCGGACAGGGAAGGAACGAGCAGTACTTC. Amino acid sequence: CASSQDGAGQGRNEQYF.

This clonotype was seen at least ten times. This chain uses TRBV6-5 with TRBJ1-2, with D possibly being TRBD1 (6 bases). CDR1 and CDR2 from the germline V gene are MNHEY and SVGAGI. Trimming took off 2 bases at V and 3 bases at J, with 10 bases between the two ends. The CDR3 loop spans 14 amino acids. The CDR3 protein is CASSYGDNDYGYTF. The CDR3 coding sequence is TGTGCCAGCAGTTACGGGGACAACGACTATGGCTACACCTTC.

This clonotype showed up many times. This sequence joins TRBV28 and TRBJ2-7; 10 positions match TRBD1. The CDR3 loop spans 20 amino acids. Losses at the gene ends were 3 bases for V and 3 bases for J; bases not matched to a gene: 20. Germline assignment: CDR1 MDHEN and CDR2 SYDVKM. CDR3 region: CASSFVPGQGTRALIYEQYF. Written as DNA, the CDR3 is TGTGCCAGCAGTTTCGTACCGGGACAGGGGACGAGGGCCCTAATCTACGAGCAGTACTTC.

Many counts were recorded for this clonotype. The chain couples TRBV6-5 to TRBJ1-1; D is unclear. The ends were cut back, 3 bases at V and 0 bases at J, with 8 bases in the middle. CDR1 is MNHEY, CDR2 SVGAGI, per germline. This CDR3 contains 14 residues. The CDR3 DNA reads as TGTGCCAGCAGTTATGGGAACATGAACACTGAAGCTTTCTTT. Translating it yields CASSYGNMNTEAFF.

This rearrangement joins TRBV12-3 or TRBV12-4 to TRBJ2-7; D may be TRBD1 (6 bases). V was clipped by 8 bases and J by 2 bases, with 16 bases between them. The CDR3 extends over 14 amino acids. Here the CDR3 reads CASGSSGTPYEQYF. The CDR3 DNA reads as TGTGCCAGCGGTAGCTCCGGGACACCCTACGAGCAGTACTTC.

V is TRBV6-1 and J is TRBJ2-7, with D perhaps given as TRBD1 or TRBD2 (5 bases each). This CDR3 comprises 12 residues. The V gene's germline CDR1 is MNHNS and CDR2 SASEGT. V was shortened by 5 bases and J by 7 bases, with 12 bases between the two germline ends. The CDR3 loop reads CASSPTWGEQYF. The CDR3 DNA reads as TGTGCCAGCAGTCCCACATGGGGGGAGCAGTACTTC.

In this sample, this clonotype turned up many times. This chain joins TRBV5-4 and TRBJ1-1; TRBD1 agrees at 8 bases. CDR1 and CDR2 from the germline V gene are SGHNT and YYREEE (reference sequence). V was pared by 2 bases and J by 10 bases, with 13 bases of the junction left unmatched. The CDR3 is 15 amino acids. CDR3 sequence reads: CASSFSGQGGAGAFF. In DNA form, the CDR3 reads TGTGCCAGCAGCTTCTCCGGACAGGGAGGAGCAGGAGCTTTCTTT.

In its sample, this clonotype was seen many times. The chain is built from TRBV25-1 and TRBJ2-5; perhaps D is TRBD1 or TRBD2 (5 bases each). Germline CDR1 and CDR2: MGHDK and SYGVNS. V was trimmed by 6 bases and J by 2 bases, leaving 10 bases between them. This CDR3 is built from 13 residues. The CDR3 coding sequence is TGTGCCAGCAGGAGGGGAAGTCAAGAGACCCAGTACTTC. Translated, it gives CASRRGSQETQYF.

V and J are TRBV2 and TRBJ2-2; the D gene is possibly TRBD1 (6 bases). Trimming shortened V by 5 bases and J by 0 bases, and 10 bases separated the two germline ends. This CDR3 has 15 residues. Germline V gene lookup returns CDR1 SNHLY and CDR2 FYNNEI. CDR3 coding DNA: TGTGCCAGCAGTAACCGGGACACGAACACCGGGGAGCTGTTTTTT. It is translated as CASSNRDTNTGELFF.

A few counts support this clonotype. The rearrangement uses TRBV6-2 or TRBV6-3 and TRBJ2-5, with no clear D. This CDR3 is 8 amino acids long. V dropped 8 bases and J dropped 5 bases, with 0 bases sitting between them. Germline V gene sequence: CDR1 MNHEY, CDR2 SVGEGT. This chain's CDR3 is CASETQYF. The CDR3 DNA follows: TGTGCCAGCGAGACCCAGTACTTC.

This clonotype came up many times. The chain carries TRBV28 and TRBJ2-4; D possibly matches TRBD1 or TRBD2 (5 bases each). The V gene's germline CDR1 is MDHEN and CDR2 SYDVKM. The length of the CDR3 is 14 residues. Trimming pared 7 bases from V and 8 bases from J, leaving 18 bases between. The DNA of the CDR3 is TGTGCCAGCACCGATATGGGGGTAACGGACATTCAGTACTTC. This codes for CASTDMGVTDIQYF.

This clonotype was recorded only once. As DNA, the CDR3 is TGTGCCAGCAGCTTAGGCTGGGTGGGAGGGCCAGAGACCCAGTACTTC. This sequence encodes CASSLGWVGGPETQYF. This chain joins TRBV7-8 and TRBJ2-5, with 7 bases matching TRBD2. Germline V lookup: CDR1 SGHVS, CDR2 FQNEAQ. The CDR3 sequence is 16 residues long. The V gene end was trimmed by 1 base and the J gene end by 4 bases; junction bases not matched to a gene: 9. Looking up the rest from reference TRBV7-8 and TRBJ2-5 gives the full variable domain: GAGVSQSPRYKVAKRGQDVALRCDPISGHVSLFWYQQALGQGPEFLTYFQNEAQLDKSGLPSDRFFAERPEGSVSTLKIQRTQQEDSAVYLCASSLGWVGGPETQYFGPGTRLLVL.

Only one count was recorded for this clonotype. The V call is TRBV30, the J call TRBJ2-7; 7 bases are a match to TRBD1. V trimming: 3 bases; J trimming: 2 bases; junction bases outside the gene matches: 4. This CDR3 comprises 13 residues. The germline V gene encodes CDR1 GTSNPN and CDR2 SVGIG (reference sequence). The CDR3 loop is CAWRTTGAYEQYF. As DNA, the CDR3 is TGTGCCTGGAGGACAACAGGGGCCTACGAGCAGTACTTC.